This is a list of T cell receptor beta chains from one sample in a study of blood T cell repertoires in COVID-19. TCRdb keeps only in-frame clones here, not all; method: immunoSEQ multiplex PCR. This sample has about 58,000 clones, with approximately 80% found just once. Source material: peripheral blood. All receptors come from a man over 45 with COVID-19, enrolled during active disease. Each CDR3 is given with its conserved first and last residue.

v_gene: TRBV6-5; j_gene: TRBJ1-1; CDR3aa: CASSYSGGTEAFF
v_gene: TRBV6-4; j_gene: TRBJ2-7; CDR3aa: CASRRDCNEQYF
v_gene: TRBV2; j_gene: TRBJ1-6; CDR3aa: CASSGQTNNSPLHF
v_gene: TRBV30; j_gene: TRBJ1-6; CDR3aa: CAWMPGEIDSPLHF
v_gene: TRBV4-1; j_gene: TRBJ1-5; CDR3aa: CASSQRPGWQPQHF
v_gene: TRBV4-2; j_gene: TRBJ2-1; CDR3aa: CASSQESLGTRKGRSSYNEQFF
v_gene: TRBV19; j_gene: TRBJ2-7; CDR3aa: CASSVARDYEQYF
v_gene: TRBV30; j_gene: TRBJ2-3; CDR3aa: CAWSIELAGGSDTQYF
v_gene: TRBV28; j_gene: TRBJ1-3; CDR3aa: CASSSPGGASGNTIYF
v_gene: TRBV18; j_gene: TRBJ2-1; CDR3aa: CASSPPAGNEQFF
v_gene: TRBV11-2; j_gene: TRBJ1-1; CDR3aa: CASSRRTDRSEAFF
v_gene: TRBV7-9; j_gene: TRBJ2-5; CDR3aa: CASSSPLKRETQYF
v_gene: TRBV20-1; j_gene: TRBJ2-3; CDR3aa: CSASPLPAGGTDTQYF
v_gene: TRBV30; j_gene: TRBJ1-1; CDR3aa: CAWSVGTVGAFF
v_gene: TRBV28; j_gene: TRBJ1-2; CDR3aa: CASSFWLISQLRGGYTF
v_gene: TRBV5-1; j_gene: TRBJ2-7; CDR3aa: CASSLVSGTFYEQYF
v_gene: TRBV5-1; j_gene: TRBJ2-3; CDR3aa: CAPKGDRTTDTQYF
v_gene: TRBV27; j_gene: TRBJ2-1; CDR3aa: CASSLSARLAGHNEQFF
v_gene: TRBV11-3; j_gene: TRBJ2-5; CDR3aa: CASSLDNQCQETQYF
v_gene: TRBV14; j_gene: TRBJ2-7; CDR3aa: CASSQVTGLAGEQYF
v_gene: TRBV6-5; j_gene: TRBJ1-1; CDR3aa: CASSTYRQGTTEAFF
v_gene: TRBV15; j_gene: TRBJ1-5; CDR3aa: CATSREGGGQPQHF
v_gene: TRBV19; j_gene: TRBJ2-7; CDR3aa: CASSRGGSYEQYF
v_gene: TRBV9; j_gene: TRBJ1-3; CDR3aa: CASSPYERGTFGNTIYF
v_gene: TRBV28; j_gene: TRBJ1-2; CDR3aa: CASSFVHQTNYGYTF
v_gene: TRBV7-6; j_gene: TRBJ2-1; CDR3aa: CASSLRSGGQGRNEQFF
v_gene: TRBV7-9; j_gene: TRBJ2-2; CDR3aa: CASSPSGSGATGELFF
v_gene: TRBV3-1/TRBV3-2; j_gene: TRBJ2-1; CDR3aa: CASSHRGSPNEQFF
v_gene: TRBV4-1; j_gene: TRBJ1-1; CDR3aa: CASSQDPNRPNTEAFF
v_gene: TRBV11-2; j_gene: TRBJ2-7; CDR3aa: CASSLGGVNSEQYF
v_gene: TRBV7-2; j_gene: TRBJ2-7; CDR3aa: CASSFSLAGLYEQYF
v_gene: TRBV6-1; j_gene: TRBJ1-1; CDR3aa: CASSESPGILDTEAFF
v_gene: TRBV3-1/TRBV3-2; j_gene: TRBJ2-7; CDR3aa: CASSQGRTSGSYEQYF
v_gene: TRBV9; j_gene: TRBJ2-1; CDR3aa: CASSPEDPKGVNEQFF
v_gene: TRBV24-1; j_gene: TRBJ2-5; CDR3aa: CASAGGNFQETQYF
v_gene: TRBV28; j_gene: TRBJ1-1; CDR3aa: CASSLAQGDTEAFF
v_gene: TRBV6-5; j_gene: TRBJ1-4; CDR3aa: CASSKAGATNEKLFF
v_gene: TRBV4-1; j_gene: TRBJ1-5; CDR3aa: CASSQQTGNNQPQHF